This TCR beta chain was observed in a study of cytomegalovirus exposure and HLA in healthy donors. Overall study results and limits: A later analysis found first-cohort TCR clusters tended to co-occur in the 130 or so validation repertoires. The study put some 150 TCR beta chains on its list as cytomegalovirus-associated.

About this clone itself: The antigen is not known.

This CDR3 contains 15 residues. CDR1 SGHDT and CDR2 YYEEEE come from the germline V gene. The ends lost 4 bases at V and 9 bases at J; junction bases unmatched: 11. Using immunoSEQ multiplex PCR, the repertoire was profiled, and TCRdb retains in-frame clones only, with some absent. The sample consists of about 88,000 clones, 84% of them appearing once. The receptor comes from a young woman in good health and CMV-seropositive. The specimen sequenced was PBMCs. The V call is TRBV5-6, the J call TRBJ2-1, with 9 bases lining up with TRBD1. The CDR3 nucleotides read TGTGCCAGCAGCGCCTACAGGGGGCGTCTCAGTGAGCAGTTCTTC. Amino acids: CASSAYRGRLSEQFF.